The TCR beta chain described here comes from a study of beta chain features in type 1 diabetes. Whole-study findings and limits: In the patient group, naive, central memory and Treg TCRB repertoires seemed more alike than in the healthy donor group. Type 1 diabetes patients showed a moderate but significant shortening of TCRB CDR3s in all four CD4+ subsets.

This CDR3 region has 15 residues. Trimming removed 2 bases from V and 2 bases from J; junction bases left unmatched: 5. The germline CDR1 and CDR2 sequences are LGHNA and YSLEER. A few counts support this clone. What it binds is not known. TCRB transcripts that were expressed got sequenced, as all of the isolated RNA had been reverse transcribed. Clones were read by immunoSEQ multiplex PCR, and TCRdb kept only the in-frame ones, dropping some. In the table there are about 41,000 clones, approximately 62% of which are singletons. A CD45RO/CCR7/CD25/CD127/CD95/CD27 panel sorted naive, central memory, regulatory and stem cell-like memory CD4+ cells.

The chain has TRBV4-3 and TRBJ1-2; 7 bases fit TRBD1. The sequencing input was Tregs from blood. The TCR comes from a man aged 25 to 40 with type 1 diabetes. Some clones in this sample may be carry-over from other donors' samples. The CDR3 DNA sequence: TGCGCCAGCAGCCAATTCATGGGACAGAACTATGGCTACACCTTC. Its translation is CASSQFMGQNYGYTF.